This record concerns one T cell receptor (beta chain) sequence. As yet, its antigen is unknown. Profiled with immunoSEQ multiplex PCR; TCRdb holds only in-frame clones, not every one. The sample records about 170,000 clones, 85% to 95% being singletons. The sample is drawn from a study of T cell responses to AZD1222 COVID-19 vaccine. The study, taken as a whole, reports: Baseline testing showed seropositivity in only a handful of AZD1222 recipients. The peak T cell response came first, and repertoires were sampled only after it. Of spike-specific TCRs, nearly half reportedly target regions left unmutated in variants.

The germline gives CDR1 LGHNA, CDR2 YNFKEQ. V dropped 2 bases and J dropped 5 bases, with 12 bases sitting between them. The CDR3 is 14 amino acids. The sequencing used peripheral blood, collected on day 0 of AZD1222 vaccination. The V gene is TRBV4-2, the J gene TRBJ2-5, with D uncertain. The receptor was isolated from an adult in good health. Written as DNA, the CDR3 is TGTGCCAGCAGCCAATCCGGAGCGAGGGAGACCCAGTACTTC. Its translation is CASSQSGARETQYF.